This T cell receptor (beta chain) is drawn from a study of blood T cell repertoires in COVID-19 (TCRdb year 2020). Background for the entire study: The collaborator samples originated in the United States, Italy and Spain and spanned the acute and convalescent phases of COVID-19. The repertoires were made available in a free public database intended to serve as a resource for research on the immune response to SARS-CoV-2. The samples were drawn from two sources: the first 160 participants of the ongoing ImmuneRACE study, and 1,200 or so subjects contributed by 6 global collaborators. Deeply sampled blood TCRbeta repertoires from subjects exposed to, actively infected with, or recovered from COVID-19 were included in the dataset. Where HLA class I and class II types were available, the types were taken from metadata supplied by the sample provider, not from assay-based typing. The material from the prospective study consisted of cDNA or gDNA derived from T cells, B-cell-depleted T cells, or PBMCs. Sample metadata almost always included a de-identified subject ID, COVID-19 status, age in years and sex. Points the paper makes about the study in general: The amount of clinical and demographic metadata varied by source and participant and was provided uncurated.

Worth noting for this clone: This receptor's antigen is unknown. No clone much larger than this one lies a single base away; base qualities are absent.

Collaborating institutions collected whole blood in K2EDTA tubes following their own protocols. For TCRbeta analysis, collaborators shipped samples in one of three forms: frozen whole blood, isolated PBMCs, or DNA extracted from either of those sample types. TCRbeta CDR3 regions were amplified from genomic DNA using the immunoSEQ Assay, a bias-controlled multiplex PCR. The authors' pipeline ran thus. Nucleated cell counts per sample were estimated from amplification of reference gene primers within the assay. Sequence reads were collapsed and filtered to measure the absolute abundance of every unique TCRbeta CDR3 rearrangement. For each sample, productive Simpson clonality was calculated by taking the square root of Simpson's diversity index across productive rearrangements. This is the immuneACCESS table as TCRdb keeps it, with only in-frame sequences that have V and J called. A part of the clones is gone; compared with another copy, unresolved V genes explain less than half, and the rest is unexplained. Clone size and the V and J calls come from that table; the DNA yielded D and trimming. The sample table contains under 95,000 clones; only one count was recorded for about 90% of them. The ten largest clones add up to about 4.6% of the sample.

Sequences were obtained from peripheral blood. This clonotype was obtained from a human donor in a cohort sampled during active COVID-19.

The CDR3 protein sequence reads: CASTVLISGRPTDTQYF. Read as DNA, the sequence is TGTGCCAGCACCGTACTTATTAGCGGGAGGCCCACAGATACGCAGTATTTT. Recombination connected TRBV13 to TRBJ2-3; 10 middle bases align to TRBD2. The germline V gene (reference sequence) sets CDR1 to PRHDT and CDR2 to FYEKMQ. The CDR3 goes from the cysteine to the phenylalanine over 17 residues. The DNA shown is the 51-base CDR3, in frame from base 1. From V the trimming removes 7 bases and from J it removes 2 bases, while the gene matches leave 12 bases of the junction unaccounted for.